This T cell receptor beta chain derives from a study of shared clonotypes between healthy human individuals. The assay was immunoSEQ multiplex PCR, and TCRdb's table has in-frame clones only and misses some. This table has around 2.5 million clones, 80% to 95% appearing once. V dropped 5 bases and J dropped 4; count of bases not matched to a gene: 10. CDR3 length: 16 amino acids. CDR1 is SGHNT, CDR2 YENEEA, per germline. V and J are TRBV11-3 and TRBJ2-2, with 7 bases fitting TRBD1. The TCR sequence derives from a man between 18 and 29 years old in good health. Some clones in this sample may be carry-over from other donors' samples. The sequenced sample consisted of naive CD4+ T cells from PBMCs. The subset was: CD45RA+ positively selected. The CDR3 protein is CASSPRGGSGTGELFF. The CDR3 DNA is TGTGCCAGCAGCCCAAGAGGGGGCTCGGGCACCGGGGAGCTGTTTTTT.